The sequence of this T cell receptor beta chain was determined in a study of blood T cell repertoires in COVID-19. The CDR3 consists of 14 residues. Germline V gene data show CDR1 as LNHNV and CDR2 as YYDKDF (reference sequence). The J segment lost 5 bases and the V segment lost 6 bases, leaving 10 bases of the junction unmatched. Sequenced by immunoSEQ multiplex PCR; TCRdb stores in-frame clones only, minus some. The top ten hold around 20% of the sample, which has roughly 53,000 clones, about 76% seen once. This TCR came from a man between 45 and 60 years old with active or convalescent COVID-19. The material sequenced was peripheral blood. This chain links TRBV15 with TRBJ2-7; TRBD2 matches at 7 bases. The CDR3 coding sequence is TGTGCCACCAGTAGGAGACTAGCATCCGACGAGCAGTACTTC. Translation gives CATSRRLASDEQYF.